The 19 T cell receptor beta chains below come from one sample, sequenced in a study of CD8 T cells in ankylosing spondylitis. TCRdb itself ran the 5' RACE reads through MiXCR, one entry per CDR3 protein. This table has some 63,000 distinct CDR3 sequences, 6.2% appearing once. The sequenced material came from synovial fluid, either unsorted or a sorted T cell fraction (not recorded which). These receptors all stem from a male donor with ankylosing spondylitis.

This clonotype was seen at least ten times. This rearrangement joins TRBV11-2 to TRBJ2-2; tentatively, D is TRBD1 or TRBD2 (6 bases each). The germline V gene encodes CDR1 SGHAT and CDR2 FQNNGV. There are 15 residues in the CDR3. Between the trimmed V and J ends, which lost 1 base and 6 bases, there was a span of 12 bases. The CDR3 sequence: CASSLVGGLAGELFF. DNA for the CDR3: TGTGCCAGCAGCTTAGTAGGGGGACTGGCCGGGGAGCTGTTTTTT.

In this sample, this clonotype turned up many times. The chain has TRBV30 and TRBJ1-2; D gene unclear. V was shortened by 3 bases and J by 2 bases, with 7 bases between the two germline ends. The CDR3 extends over 12 amino acids. Germline-derived CDR1 and CDR2 are GTSNPN and SVGIG (reference sequence). For the CDR3, the DNA is TGTGCCTGGAGAAAAGGAAACTATGGCTACACCTTC. This gives the protein CAWRKGNYGYTF. Variable domain in full (rest from reference TRBV30 and TRBJ1-2): SQTIHQWPATLVQPVGSPLSLECTVEGTSNPNLYWYRQAAGRGLQLLFYSVGIGQISSEVPQNLSASRPQDRQFILSSKKLLLSDSGFYLCAWRKGNYGYTFGSGTRLTVV.

The table lists this clonotype with many counts. This chain connects TRBV6-1 to TRBJ2-7; 10 nucleotides line up with TRBD2. Trimming took 2 bases from V and 3 from J; bases not matched to a gene: 4. This CDR3 spans 15 amino acids. Germline CDR1 and CDR2: MNHNS and SASEGT. The CDR3 nucleotides are TGTGCCAGCAGTGAACAGGCTAGCGGGAGCTACGAGCAGTACTTC. Its translation: CASSEQASGSYEQYF.

The CDR3 DNA is TGTGCCTGGAGTTCGCGTCCCGGGACTCGGGAGCAGTACTTC. This gives the protein CAWSSRPGTREQYF. This chain uses TRBV30 with TRBJ2-7, with D perhaps matching TRBD2 (6 bases). Trimming stripped 2 bases from V and 7 bases from J, with 18 bases between. From germline, CDR1 is GTSNPN and CDR2 SVGIG (reference sequence). The CDR3 totals 14 residues.

This clonotype has a count of ten or more. CDR3: CASSGSDRVSNQPQHF. The DNA for the CDR3 is TGTGCCAGCAGTGGCTCGGACAGGGTAAGCAATCAGCCCCAGCATTTT. The gene calls are TRBV28 and TRBJ1-5; 8 bases match TRBD1. V trimming: 5 bases; J trimming: 1 base; junction bases outside the gene matches: 7. The CDR3 has 16 residues. CDR1 is MDHEN, CDR2 SYDVKM, per germline.

The table lists this clonotype with many counts. The V call is TRBV28, the J call TRBJ1-3; D possibly corresponds to TRBD1 (5 bases). The CDR3 has 14 amino acids. V shed 6 bases and J shed 5 bases, with 14 bases lying between them. The germline V gene has CDR1 MDHEN and CDR2 SYDVKM. The CDR3 spells CASRTGALRNTIYF. DNA for the CDR3: TGTGCCAGCAGAACCGGGGCGCTTAGAAACACCATATATTTT. The full variable domain, completed using reference TRBV28 and TRBJ1-3, is DVKVTQSSRYLVKRTGEKVFLECVQDMDHENMFWYRQDPGLGLRLIYFSYDVKMKEKGDIPEGYSVSREKKERFSLILESASTNQTSMYLCASRTGALRNTIYFGEGSWLTVV.

This clonotype was seen repeatedly, ten times or more. This sequence joins TRBV14 and TRBJ1-1; a weak D match, TRBD1 (5 bases). The CDR3 is 16 amino acids. V lost 0 bases, J lost 2 bases, and 13 bases lay in between. Germline CDR1 SGHDN, CDR2 FVKESK. The CDR3 coding sequence is TGTGCCAGCAGCCAAGACTTGGTGGGGGGAAACACTGAAGCTTTCTTT. Encoded protein: CASSQDLVGGNTEAFF.

This clonotype has ten or more counts. The chain joins TRBV9 to TRBJ2-3; 7 nucleotides align to TRBD1. This CDR3 region has 15 residues. Germline lookup yields CDR1 SGDLS and CDR2 YYNGEE. Trimming cost V 0 bases and J 2 bases; bases outside gene matches: 3. CDR3 residues: CASSVEGQNTDTQYF. The CDR3 DNA reads TGTGCCAGCAGCGTAGAGGGACAGAACACAGATACGCAGTATTTT. Based on the CDR3 plus reference TRBV9 and TRBJ2-3, the full variable domain is DSGVTQTPKHLITATGQRVTLRCSPRSGDLSVYWYQQSLDQGLQFLIQYYNGEERAKGNILERFSAQQFPDLHSELNLSSLELGDSALYFCASSVEGQNTDTQYFGPGTRLTVL.

This clonotype was recorded many times. The chain uses TRBV7-2 and TRBJ2-1, with 8 nucleotides matching TRBD2. The CDR3 length is 16 residues. Germline values: CDR1 SGHTA, CDR2 FQGNSA. Trimming at V came to 2 bases and at J to 0 bases, leaving 3 bases not matched to a gene. This CDR3 reads CASSLTSGLSYNEQFF. The CDR3 nucleotides read TGTGCCAGCAGCTTAACTAGCGGCCTCTCCTACAATGAGCAGTTCTTC.

This clonotype was observed many times. V and J are TRBV29-1 and TRBJ2-4; TRBD1 matches at 8 bases. The CDR3 covers 13 residues. J was trimmed by 7 bases and V by 6 bases; bases with no gene match: 8. The germline V gene encodes CDR1 SQVTM and CDR2 ANQGSEA. CDR3 DNA: TGCAGCGTCCCCGGGCAGGGGGCGAACATTCAGTACTTC. Translating it yields CSVPGQGANIQYF.

This rearrangement joins TRBV7-3 to TRBJ2-5; 9 bases map to TRBD1. Germline trimming cut 5 bases from V and 3 bases from J; bases unmatched to any gene: 7. This CDR3 is built from 15 residues. In germline, CDR1 is SGHTA, CDR2 FQGTGA. CDR3 sequence: CASSATGTGKETQYF. In nucleotides, the CDR3 is TGTGCCAGCAGCGCGACCGGGACAGGGAAAGAGACCCAGTACTTC.

This rearrangement joins TRBV4-1 to TRBJ2-3; D uncertain. The V end was cut by 6 bases, the J end by 6 bases, with 13 bases between. The V gene's germline CDR1 is MGHRA and CDR2 YSYEKL. The CDR3 is 13 residues long. The CDR3 nucleotides read TGCGCCAGCAGGAGGACCCTGGGGGATACGCAGTATTTT. This codes for CASRRTLGDTQYF.

In its sample, this clonotype was seen many times. The chain employs TRBV6-5 and TRBJ2-7; D unclear. Germline loops: CDR1 MNHEY, CDR2 SVGAGI. The CDR3 sequence is 16 residues long. Trimming took 0 bases from V and 0 from J, leaving 12 bases between them. The DNA of the CDR3 is TGTGCCAGCAGTTACTCGATGGGGTCCCCCTCCTACGAGCAGTACTTC. It translates to CASSYSMGSPSYEQYF.

This clonotype has more than one count but fewer than ten. V gene TRBV19 combines with J gene TRBJ2-1, with 8 bases fitting TRBD2. Germline loops: CDR1 LNHDA, CDR2 SQIVND (reference sequence). V trimming: 5 bases; J trimming: 6 bases; junction bases outside the gene matches: 6. CDR3 length equals 14 residues. CDR3: CASSGLAWGNEQFF. CDR3 in DNA: TGTGCCAGTAGTGGACTAGCCTGGGGCAATGAGCAGTTCTTC.

V usage is TRBV6-1 and J usage is TRBJ2-7; 8 bases are a match to TRBD2. Germline CDR1 MNHNS, CDR2 SASEGT. After removal of 0 bases from V and 2 bases from J, the junction contained 6 bases not matched to a gene. The CDR3 runs to 16 residues. In DNA form, the CDR3 reads TGTGCCAGCAGTGAAGCGACCGGGACTAGTGCCTACGAGCAGTACTTC. Translating it yields CASSEATGTSAYEQYF.

The rearrangement uses TRBV5-1 and TRBJ2-2; D may correspond to TRBD1 or TRBD2 (5 bases each). Trimming pared 0 bases from V and 4 bases from J, leaving 13 bases between. Germline loops: CDR1 SGHRS, CDR2 YFSETQ. This CDR3 has 16 amino acids. CDR3 loop: CASSLAGAVGTGELFF. The CDR3 DNA sequence: TGCGCCAGCAGCTTGGCCGGGGCCGTTGGCACCGGGGAGCTGTTTTTT.

The J gene is TRBJ2-7, the V gene TRBV4-3; the match to TRBD2 covers 7 bases. Losses at the gene ends were 5 bases for V and 6 bases for J; bases not matched to a gene: 16. Germline CDR1 and CDR2: LGHNA and YSLEER. The CDR3 contains 16 residues. In nucleotides, the CDR3 is TGCGCCAGCAGCTACCGGTGGGGAGCGGGACTGGGCGAGCAGTACTTC. Protein product: CASSYRWGAGLGEQYF.

There are many counts of this clonotype. The chain carries TRBV29-1 and TRBJ1-6, with D perhaps TRBD1 (6 bases). The V end lost 5 bases, the J end lost 7 bases, and 12 bases lay between the germline ends. CDR1 is SQVTM, CDR2 ANQGSEA, per germline. This CDR3 spans 13 amino acids. The CDR3 nucleotides read TGCAGCGTTAGGACAGTCGCCAATTCACCCCTCCACTTT. It codes for CSVRTVANSPLHF. Drawing the rest from reference TRBV29-1 and TRBJ1-6, the complete variable domain is SAVISQKPSRDICQRGTSLTIQCQVDSQVTMMFWYRQQPGQSLTLIATANQGSEATYESGFVIDKFPISRPNLTFSTLTVSNMSPEDSSIYLCSVRTVANSPLHFGNGTRLTVT.

At least ten counts were recorded for this clonotype. This chain links TRBV7-3 with TRBJ2-3, with D unclear. With 1 base removed from V and 0 bases from J, the gap between germline ends came to 11 bases. Germline V gene lookup returns CDR1 SGHTA and CDR2 FQGTGA. There are 16 residues in the CDR3. CDR3 DNA: TGTGCCAGCAGCTTAAGGCGGAGTGCTAGCACAGATACGCAGTATTTT. Its protein product is CASSLRRSASTDTQYF.